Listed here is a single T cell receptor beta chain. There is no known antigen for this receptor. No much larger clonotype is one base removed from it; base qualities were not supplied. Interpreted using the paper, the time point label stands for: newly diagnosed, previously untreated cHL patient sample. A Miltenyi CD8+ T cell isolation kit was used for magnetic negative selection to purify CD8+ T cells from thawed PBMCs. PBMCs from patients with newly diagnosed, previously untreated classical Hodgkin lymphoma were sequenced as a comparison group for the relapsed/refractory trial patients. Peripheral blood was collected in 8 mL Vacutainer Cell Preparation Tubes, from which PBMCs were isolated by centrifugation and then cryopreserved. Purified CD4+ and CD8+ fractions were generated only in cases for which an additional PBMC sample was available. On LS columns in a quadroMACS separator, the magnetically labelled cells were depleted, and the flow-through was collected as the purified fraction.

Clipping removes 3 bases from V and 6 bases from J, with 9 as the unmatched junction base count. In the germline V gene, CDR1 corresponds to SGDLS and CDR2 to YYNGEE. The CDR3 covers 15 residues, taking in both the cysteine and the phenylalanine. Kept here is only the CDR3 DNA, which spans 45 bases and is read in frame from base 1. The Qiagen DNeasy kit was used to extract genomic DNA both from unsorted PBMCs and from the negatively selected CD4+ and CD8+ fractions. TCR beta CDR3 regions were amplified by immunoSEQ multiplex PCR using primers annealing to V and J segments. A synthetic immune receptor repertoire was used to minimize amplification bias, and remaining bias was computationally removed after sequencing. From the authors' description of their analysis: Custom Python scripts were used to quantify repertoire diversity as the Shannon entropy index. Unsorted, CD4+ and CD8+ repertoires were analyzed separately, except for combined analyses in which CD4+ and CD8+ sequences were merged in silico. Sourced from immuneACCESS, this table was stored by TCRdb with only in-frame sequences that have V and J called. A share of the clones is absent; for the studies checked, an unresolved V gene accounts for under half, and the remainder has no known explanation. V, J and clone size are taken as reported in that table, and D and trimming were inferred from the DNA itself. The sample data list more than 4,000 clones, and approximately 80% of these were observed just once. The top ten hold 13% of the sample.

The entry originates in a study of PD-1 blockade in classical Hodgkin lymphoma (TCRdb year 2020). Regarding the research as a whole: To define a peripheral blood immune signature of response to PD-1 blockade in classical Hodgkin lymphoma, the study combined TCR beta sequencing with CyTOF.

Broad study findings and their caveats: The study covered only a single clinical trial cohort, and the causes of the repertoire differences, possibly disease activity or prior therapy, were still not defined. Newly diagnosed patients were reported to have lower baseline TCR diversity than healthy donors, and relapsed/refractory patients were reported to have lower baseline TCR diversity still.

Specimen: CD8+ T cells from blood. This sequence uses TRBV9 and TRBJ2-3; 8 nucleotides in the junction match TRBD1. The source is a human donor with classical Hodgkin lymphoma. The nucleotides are TGTGCCAGCAGCGCCGGGACAGGTCTCAGGGATACGCAGTATTTT. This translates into CASSAGTGLRDTQYF.